This T cell receptor (beta chain) was identified during a study of blood T cell repertoires in COVID-19. Study as a whole: Both acute and convalescent COVID-19 samples were obtained from the United States, Italy and Spain. Sample material is recorded as cDNA or gDNA derived from T cells, B-cell-depleted T cells, or PBMCs.

Original handling: Amplification from reference gene primers served as the basis for estimated nucleated cell counts. TCRdb's table, derived via immunoSEQ multiplex PCR, lists solely in-frame clones and lacks some. V, J and clone size were drawn from that table, and D and trimming were deduced from the DNA. Of 50,000 to 80,000 clones listed, about 86% are singletons. The V gene's germline CDR1 is SGHRS and CDR2 YFSETQ. The germline V and J ends were trimmed by 3 bases and 7 bases, with 11 bases remaining between them. The CDR3 is 12 amino acids. The sample consisted of peripheral blood. V and J are TRBV5-1 and TRBJ2-7; D might be TRBD2 (6 bases). This receptor was taken from a man over 45 with active COVID-19. The CDR3 DNA follows: TGCGCCAGCAGCTCGGGGGTGCGTGAGCAGTACGTC. Translation: CASSSGVREQYV.